The source of this T cell receptor beta chain is a study of T-cell memory formation after mild COVID-19. At the level of the study: TCR clusters showed largely donor specificity. Overall study results and limits: CD4+ contracting clones were found mainly in CM and EM, and CD8+ ones in EMRA.

A 5'RACE reaction primed in the constant segment made cDNA libraries of TCR alpha and TCR beta, and these carried sample barcodes and UMIs. TCRdb redid the calling of the 5' RACE reads with MiXCR, one entry per CDR3 protein. There are about 270,000 distinct CDR3 sequences in the sample; 16% occur only once, and around 21% lies in the top ten. This clonotype turned up a few times. What it binds is unknown. This CDR3 comprises 14 residues. Per germline, CDR1 SGHRS and CDR2 YFSETQ. J gave up 1 base and V 3 bases, and 3 bases lay outside the gene matches. The chain employs TRBV5-1 and TRBJ2-5; the match to TRBD1 covers 7 bases. The sample consisted of PBMCs or a T cell subset sorted from them (not recorded which). The receptor was isolated from a man between 18 and 29 years old who had mild COVID-19 (a few samples of this study predate the infection). Cell type and time point are not known. CDR3 region: CASSSRDSQETQYF. CDR3 sequence (DNA): TGCGCCAGCAGCTCCCGGGACAGCCAAGAGACCCAGTACTTC.